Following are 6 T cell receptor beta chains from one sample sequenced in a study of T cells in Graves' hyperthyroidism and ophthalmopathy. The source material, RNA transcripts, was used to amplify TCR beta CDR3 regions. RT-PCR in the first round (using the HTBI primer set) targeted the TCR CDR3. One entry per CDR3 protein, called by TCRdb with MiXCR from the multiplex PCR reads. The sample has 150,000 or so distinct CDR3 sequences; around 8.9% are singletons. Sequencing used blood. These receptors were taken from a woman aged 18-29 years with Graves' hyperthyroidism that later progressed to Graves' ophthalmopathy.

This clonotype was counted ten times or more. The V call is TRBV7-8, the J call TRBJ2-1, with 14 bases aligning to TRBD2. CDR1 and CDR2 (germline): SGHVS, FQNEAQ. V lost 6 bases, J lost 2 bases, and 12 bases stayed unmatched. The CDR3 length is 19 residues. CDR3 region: CASRPGLAGAGGPYNEQFF. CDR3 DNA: TGTGCCAGCAGACCGGGACTAGCGGGAGCGGGGGGACCCTACAATGAGCAGTTCTTC.

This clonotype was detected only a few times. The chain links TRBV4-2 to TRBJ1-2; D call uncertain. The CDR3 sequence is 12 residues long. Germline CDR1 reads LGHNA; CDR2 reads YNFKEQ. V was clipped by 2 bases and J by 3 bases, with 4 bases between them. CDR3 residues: CASSQQDYGYTF. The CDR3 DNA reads TGTGCCAGCAGCCAACAGGACTATGGCTACACCTTC.

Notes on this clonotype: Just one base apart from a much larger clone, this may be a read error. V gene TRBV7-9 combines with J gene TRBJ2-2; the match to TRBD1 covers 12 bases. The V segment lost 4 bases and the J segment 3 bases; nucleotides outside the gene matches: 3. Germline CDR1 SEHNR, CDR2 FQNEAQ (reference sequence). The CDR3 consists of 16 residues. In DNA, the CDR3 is TGTGCCAGCAGCTCGGGACAGGGGGCCGACACCGGGGAGCTGTTTTTT. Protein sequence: CASSSGQGADTGELFF.

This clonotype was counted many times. CDR3 sequence reads: CASSFTGGSTDTQYF. CDR3 nucleotide sequence: TGTGCCAGCAGTTTCACCGGCGGGAGTACAGATACGCAGTATTTT. The chain links TRBV12-3 or TRBV12-4 to TRBJ2-3; TRBD2 matches at 7 bases. The V and J ends lost 3 bases and 3 bases, in that order; junction bases with no gene match: 6. The CDR3 totals 15 residues.

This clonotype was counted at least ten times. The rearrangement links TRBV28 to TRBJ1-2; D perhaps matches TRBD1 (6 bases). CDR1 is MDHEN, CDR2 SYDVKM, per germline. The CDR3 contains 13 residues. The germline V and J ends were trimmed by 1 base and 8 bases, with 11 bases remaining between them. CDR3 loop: CASSLLGALGYTF. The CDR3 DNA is TGTGCCAGCAGTTTATTGGGGGCGCTCGGCTACACCTTC.

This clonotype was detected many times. The chain's CDR3 is CASRRTGAGAEAFF. In DNA form, the CDR3 reads TGTGCCAGCAGACGGACAGGGGCGGGGGCTGAAGCTTTCTTT. The chain carries TRBV27 and TRBJ1-1, with TRBD1 matching 9 bases. The CDR3 has 14 amino acids. With 6 bases clipped from V and 6 bases from J, the junction kept 8 bases outside the gene matches. Germline CDR1 and CDR2: MNHEY and SMNVEV (reference sequence).